This T cell receptor beta chain is from a study of blood T cell repertoires in COVID-19. Study context: Samples came from the United States, Italy and Spain, spanning acute and convalescent COVID-19.

Worth noting for this clone: The same CDR3 can be traced to other DNA sequences in this sample.

Trimming stripped 4 bases from V and 5 bases from J, with 7 bases between. Germline V gene data show CDR1 as SGHTA and CDR2 as FQGTGA. The CDR3 extends over 12 amino acids. Grouping used clinical history reported by participants in a survey and questionnaire. Authors' data handling: Amplified reference gene primers provided the basis for estimating nucleated cell counts. This table comes from immunoSEQ multiplex PCR, and its TCRdb copy is limited to in-frame clones, with some not included. V, J and clone size derive from that table, while D and trimming were established from the DNA sequence. Among about 280,000 clones, about four fifths were seen once, and the ten largest hold around 5%.

What was sequenced was PBMCs or T cells enriched from blood (not recorded which). The source is a middle-aged man who had been exposed to COVID-19. This sequence joins TRBV7-3 and TRBJ2-3; D is possibly TRBD2 (6 bases). DNA of the CDR3: TGTGCCAGCAGCTCCGGGGGAGATACGCAGTATTTT. It translates to CASSSGGDTQYF.